This entry is about one T cell receptor (beta chain). The data originate from a study of blood T cell repertoires in COVID-19. Study in general: Samples representing acute and convalescent COVID-19 were sourced from the United States, Italy and Spain. Sample material is recorded as cDNA or gDNA derived from T cells, B-cell-depleted T cells, or PBMCs.

Per the authors' pipeline: Scientists estimated how many nucleated cells there were by amplifying reference gene primers. Some clones are missing from TCRdb's copy, which holds only in-frame ones; the method was immunoSEQ multiplex PCR. V and J calls and clone size are as listed in that table; D and trimming were resolved from the DNA. The sample lists tens of thousands of clones, 85% seen once, with approximately 3.9% in the top ten. This sequence originates from a man between 60 and 70 years old with acute or convalescent COVID-19. Sequences were obtained from peripheral blood.

CDR3 sequence: CASRGEGTDTQYF. The CDR3 bases are TGTGCCAGCCGGGGGGAGGGCACAGATACGCAGTATTTT. The chain uses TRBV3-1 (or the pseudogene TRBV3-2) and TRBJ2-3; 7 nucleotides agree with TRBD2. V trimming: 8 bases; J trimming: 1 base; junction bases outside the gene matches: 3. The CDR3 has 13 residues. Germline assignment: CDR1 LGHDT and CDR2 YNNKEL (reference sequence).